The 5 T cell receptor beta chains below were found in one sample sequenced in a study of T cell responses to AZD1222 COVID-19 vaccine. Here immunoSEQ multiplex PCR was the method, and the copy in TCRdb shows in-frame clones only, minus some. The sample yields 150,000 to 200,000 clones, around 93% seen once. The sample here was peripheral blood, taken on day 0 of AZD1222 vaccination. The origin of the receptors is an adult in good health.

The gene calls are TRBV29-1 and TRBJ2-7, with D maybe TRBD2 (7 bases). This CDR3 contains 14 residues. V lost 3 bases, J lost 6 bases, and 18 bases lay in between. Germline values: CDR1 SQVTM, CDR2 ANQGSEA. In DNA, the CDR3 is TGCAGCGTTGAGGGGGGCGGGGAGGGGACCGAGCAGTACTTC. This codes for CSVEGGGEGTEQYF.

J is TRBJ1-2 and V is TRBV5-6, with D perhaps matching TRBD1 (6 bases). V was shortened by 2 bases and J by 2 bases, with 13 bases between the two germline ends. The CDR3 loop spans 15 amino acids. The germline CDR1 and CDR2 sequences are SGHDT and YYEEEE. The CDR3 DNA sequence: TGTGCCAGCAGCTTTGGCGGGGGCGCGAACTATGGCTACACCTTC. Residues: CASSFGGGANYGYTF.

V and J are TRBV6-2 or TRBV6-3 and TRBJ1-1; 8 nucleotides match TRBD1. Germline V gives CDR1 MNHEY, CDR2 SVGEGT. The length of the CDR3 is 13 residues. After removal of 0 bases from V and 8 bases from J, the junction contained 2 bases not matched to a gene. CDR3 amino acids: CASSYSTGGEAFF. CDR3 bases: TGTGCCAGCAGTTACTCCACAGGGGGGGAAGCTTTCTTT.

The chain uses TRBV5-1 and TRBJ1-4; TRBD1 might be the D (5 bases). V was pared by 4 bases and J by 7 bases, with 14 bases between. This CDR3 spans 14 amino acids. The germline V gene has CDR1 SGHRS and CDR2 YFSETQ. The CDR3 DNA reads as TGCGCCAGCAGCCCCGCCCCCGGGGGTGAAAAACTGTTTTTT. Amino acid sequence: CASSPAPGGEKLFF. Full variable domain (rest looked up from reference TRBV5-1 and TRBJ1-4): KAGVTQTPRYLIKTRGQQVTLSCSPISGHRSVSWYQQTPGQGLQFLFEYFSETQRNKGNFPGRFSGRQFSNSRSEMNVSTLELGDSALYLCASSPAPGGEKLFFGSGTQLSVL.

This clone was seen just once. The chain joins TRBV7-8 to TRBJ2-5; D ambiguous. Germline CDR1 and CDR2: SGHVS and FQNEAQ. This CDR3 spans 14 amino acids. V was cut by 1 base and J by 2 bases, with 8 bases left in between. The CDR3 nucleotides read TGTGCCAGCAGCTTAGTGGCAGCACAAGAGACCCAGTACTTC. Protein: CASSLVAAQETQYF. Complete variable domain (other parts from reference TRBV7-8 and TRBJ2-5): GAGVSQSPRYKVAKRGQDVALRCDPISGHVSLFWYQQALGQGPEFLTYFQNEAQLDKSGLPSDRFFAERPEGSVSTLKIQRTQQEDSAVYLCASSLVAAQETQYFGPGTRLLVL.